A single T cell receptor beta chain is shown here with its context. The antigen remains undetermined. The table came from immunoSEQ multiplex PCR; TCRdb's copy has only in-frame clones and leaves some out. This repertoire shows around 94,000 clones, about nine tenths found once; its top ten account for roughly 15%. No infections or other immune events were documented during collection. This entry is derived from a study of identifying expanded T cells in peripheral blood. Study findings and constraints: About 1.2 clones differed between technical replicates, versus 16.4 and 19 over time. Variance in clone template counts between approximately two-week samples significantly increased with total template count across all healthy donors.

The sequence came from a person aged 18 to 75 in good health. Sequences were obtained from blood.

The DNA of the CDR3 is TGTGCCAGTGGCCTCGTAGCGGGAGTCAGCAATGAGCAGTTCTTC. This gives the protein CASGLVAGVSNEQFF. The chain recombines TRBV19 with TRBJ2-1; TRBD2 matches at 9 bases. This CDR3 has 15 residues. Trimming took 8 bases from V and 6 from J; bases not matched to a gene: 11. Germline V gene lookup returns CDR1 LNHDA and CDR2 SQIVND (reference sequence).